Listed here are 4 T cell receptor beta chains from one sample, sequenced in a study of blood T cells in healthy people across ages. Next came a second PCR, run for about 6 to 12 cycles, which used a sample-barcoded 5' primer along with a J-beta primer mix. Each CDR3 protein is one row after TCRdb ran MiXCR on the 5' RACE reads. The repertoire holds roughly 800,000 distinct CDR3 sequences, with roughly 25% as singletons. These data were likewise used in another study, on T cells of mothers and their children.

Sample: blood. The origin of the receptors is a boy under 18 in good health.

The chain has TRBV20-1 and TRBJ1-2; no firm D call. CDR3 size: 12 residues. With 0 bases removed from V and 7 bases from J, the gap between germline ends came to 9 bases. CDR1 and CDR2 (germline): DFQATT, SNEGSKA (reference sequence). In DNA, the CDR3 is TGCAGTGCTAGAGACCCAGTATCTGGCTACACCTTC. It encodes CSARDPVSGYTF.

This clonotype appeared a few times. The chain couples TRBV29-1 to TRBJ2-3, with D possibly matching TRBD1 (5 bases). Trimming removed 5 bases at V and 2 bases at J, with 11 bases between. Germline values: CDR1 SQVTM, CDR2 ANQGSEA. There are 13 residues in the CDR3. CDR3 loop: CSVQGRATDTQYF. For the CDR3, the DNA is TGCAGCGTTCAGGGCAGGGCCACAGATACGCAGTATTTT.

This clonotype was picked up one time. J is TRBJ2-1 and V is TRBV11-3; 13 bases line up with TRBD2. V lost 1 base, J lost 9 bases, and 12 bases stayed unmatched. This CDR3 spans 18 amino acids. Germline values: CDR1 SGHNT, CDR2 YENEEA. CDR3 amino acids: CASSLGGLAGAQAGEQFF. For the CDR3, the DNA is TGTGCCAGCAGCTTAGGAGGACTAGCGGGAGCACAGGCGGGTGAGCAGTTCTTC.

This clonotype was recorded a few times. The gene calls are TRBV12-3 or TRBV12-4 and TRBJ2-5, with D tentatively TRBD1 or TRBD2 (5 bases each). The CDR3 length is 16 residues. V lost 0 bases and J 2 bases, leaving 13 bases between the germline ends. The CDR3 DNA is TGTGCCAGCAGTTTAGCGAGGGGCAGAGGACAAGAGACCCAGTACTTC. Translated, it gives CASSLARGRGQETQYF.